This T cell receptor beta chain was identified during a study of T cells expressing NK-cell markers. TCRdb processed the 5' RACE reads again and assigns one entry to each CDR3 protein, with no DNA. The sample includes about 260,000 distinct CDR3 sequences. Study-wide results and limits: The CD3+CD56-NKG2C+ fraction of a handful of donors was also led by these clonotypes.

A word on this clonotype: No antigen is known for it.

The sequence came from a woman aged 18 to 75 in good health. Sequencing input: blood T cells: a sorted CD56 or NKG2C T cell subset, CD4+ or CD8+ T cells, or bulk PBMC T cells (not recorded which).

This chain's CDR3 is CASSRDRGQPQHF. This chain joins TRBV12-3 or TRBV12-4 and TRBJ1-5; TCRdb's D gene call, TRBD1, goes unchecked for lack of DNA. The CDR3 runs to 13 residues.